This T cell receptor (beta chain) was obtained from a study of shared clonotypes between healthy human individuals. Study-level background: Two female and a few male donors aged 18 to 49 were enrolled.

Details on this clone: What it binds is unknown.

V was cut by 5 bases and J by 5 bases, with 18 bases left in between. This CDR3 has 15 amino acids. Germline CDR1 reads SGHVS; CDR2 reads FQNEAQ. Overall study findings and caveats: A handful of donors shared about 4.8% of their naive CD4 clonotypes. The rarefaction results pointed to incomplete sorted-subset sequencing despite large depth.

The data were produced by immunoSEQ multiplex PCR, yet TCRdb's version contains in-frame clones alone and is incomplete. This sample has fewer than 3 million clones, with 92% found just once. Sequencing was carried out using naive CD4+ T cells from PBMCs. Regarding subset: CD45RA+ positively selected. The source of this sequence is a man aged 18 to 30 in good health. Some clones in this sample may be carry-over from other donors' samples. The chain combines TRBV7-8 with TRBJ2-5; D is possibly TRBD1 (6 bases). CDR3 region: CASSVWTANRETQYF. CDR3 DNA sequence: TGTGCCAGCAGCGTATGGACAGCCAACAGGGAGACCCAGTACTTC.